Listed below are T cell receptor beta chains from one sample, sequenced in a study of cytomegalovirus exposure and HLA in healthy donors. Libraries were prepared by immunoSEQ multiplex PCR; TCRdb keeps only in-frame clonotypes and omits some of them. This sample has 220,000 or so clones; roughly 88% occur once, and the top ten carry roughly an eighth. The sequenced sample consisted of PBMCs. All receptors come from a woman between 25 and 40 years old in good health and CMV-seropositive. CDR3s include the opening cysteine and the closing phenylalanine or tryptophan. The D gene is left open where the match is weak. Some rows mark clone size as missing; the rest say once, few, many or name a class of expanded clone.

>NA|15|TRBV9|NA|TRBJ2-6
TGTGCCAGCAGCGTAGATATATCTGGGGCCAACGTCCTGACTTTC
CASSVDISGANVLTF
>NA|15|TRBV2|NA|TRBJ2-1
TGTGCCAGCAGTGGGGCAGGGCCGGGACGGGGAGAGCAGTTCTTC
CASSGAGPGRGEQFF
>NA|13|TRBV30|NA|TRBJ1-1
TGTGCCTGGAGTCCAGACCGCAACACTGAAGCTTTCTTT
CAWSPDRNTEAFF
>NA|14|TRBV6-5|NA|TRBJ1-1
TGTGCCAGCAGAGAGCACGGGCAACACACTGAAGCTTTCTTT
CASREHGQHTEAFF
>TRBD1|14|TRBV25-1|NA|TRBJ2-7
TGTGCCAGCAGTGAACCCGGGACAGGGGGTGAGCAGTACTTC
CASSEPGTGGEQYF
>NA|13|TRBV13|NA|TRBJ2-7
TGTGCCAGCAGCTTATCAGGAGGATACGAGCAGTACTTC
CASSLSGGYEQYF
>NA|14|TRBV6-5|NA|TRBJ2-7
TGTGCCAGCAGTTACTCTAGAGGGAACCACGAGCAGTACTTC
CASSYSRGNHEQYF
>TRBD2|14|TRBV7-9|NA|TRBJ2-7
TGTGCCAGCAGCGCTAAAGGGACTATCTACGAGCAGTACTTC
CASSAKGTIYEQYF
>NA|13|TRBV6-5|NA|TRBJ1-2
TGTGCCAGCGAGTCGGCAGGGAACTATGGCTACACCTTC
CASESAGNYGYTF
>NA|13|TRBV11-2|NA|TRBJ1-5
TGTGCCAGCAGCTTTGCGGTACGCCAGCCCCAGCATTTT
CASSFAVRQPQHF
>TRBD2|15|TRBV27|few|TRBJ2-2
TGTGCCAGCAGTCTGGGACTAGCTGGCACCGGGGAGCTGTTTTTT
CASSLGLAGTGELFF
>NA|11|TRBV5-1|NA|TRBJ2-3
TGCGCCAGCAGCTCTGGAGATACGCAGTATTTT
CASSSGDTQYF
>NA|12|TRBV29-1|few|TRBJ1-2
TGCAGCGTTGAAGATCCAGTCTATGGCTACACCTTC
CSVEDPVYGYTF
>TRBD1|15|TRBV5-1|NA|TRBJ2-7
TGCGCCAGCAGCTTGACAGGGACAGGGCTCTACGAGCAGTACTTC
CASSLTGTGLYEQYF
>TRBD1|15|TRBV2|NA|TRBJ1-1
TGTGCCATCAACAGGGGGTTATTGTCGAACACTGAAGCTTTCTTT
CAINRGLLSNTEAFF
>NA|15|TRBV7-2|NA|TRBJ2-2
TGTGCCAGCAGTTCAGGACTGACCTTCACCGGGGAGCTGTTTTTT
CASSSGLTFTGELFF
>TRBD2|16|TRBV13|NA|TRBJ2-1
TGTGCCAGCAGCTTAGTGAGCCTAGCGGGAGATGATGAGCAGTTCTTC
CASSLVSLAGDDEQFF